The entry below describes one T cell receptor (beta chain). One base away lies a much larger clone, so this may be a sequencing read error. The template for TCR beta VDJ and CDR3 sequence profiling was genomic DNA. TCRdb called the reads again in MiXCR, with one record for every CDR3 protein. Counted here are about 160,000 distinct CDR3 sequences, about 45% occurring once; the ten biggest clones make up roughly 3.1%. The data are from a study of CD8+CD57+ T cells in acquired aplastic anemia. Patients chosen for sequencing had shown CD8+CD57+ cell expansion by flow cytometry. Germline lookup yields CDR1 SGHTA and CDR2 FQGNSA. The CDR3 is 12 amino acids.

This chain connects TRBV7-2 to TRBJ1-2; a weak D match, TRBD1 (5 bases). What was sequenced was sorted CD4+, CD8+, or CD8+CD57+ T cells (not recorded which) from PBMCs. This clonotype was obtained from a human donor with aplastic anemia. The CDR3 spells CSSSRRGYGYTF. The CDR3, as DNA: TGCTCCAGCTCCCGAAGGGGATATGGCTACACCTTC. Variable domain in full (rest from reference TRBV7-2 and TRBJ1-2): GAGVSQSPSNKVTEKGKDVELRCDPISGHTALYWYRQSLGQGLEFLIYFQGNSAPDKSGLPSDRFSAERTGGSVSTLTIQRTQQEDSAVYLCSSSRRGYGYTFGSGTRLTVV.